These 30 T cell receptor beta chains were sequenced from one sample in a study of T cell responses to AZD1222 COVID-19 vaccine. Sequencing was performed with immunoSEQ multiplex PCR; in TCRdb, only in-frame clones are kept and a portion is missing. The repertoire holds fewer than 70,000 clones, with about four fifths as singletons. The sequenced sample was peripheral blood, obtained 28 days after the second AZD1222 dose. The receptor source for this set is an adult who received the AZD1222 COVID-19 vaccine.

The chain joins TRBV10-3 to TRBJ1-6; 12 positions agree with TRBD1. CDR1 is ENHRY, CDR2 SYGVKD, per germline. The trim removed 10 bases at V and 5 bases at J, leaving 3 bases unmatched. CDR3 size: 14 residues. The CDR3 protein is CATGQGANNSPLHF. CDR3 coding DNA: TGTGCCACGGGACAGGGGGCGAATAATTCACCCCTCCACTTT.

The chain combines TRBV3-1 (or the pseudogene TRBV3-2) with TRBJ1-1; D gene uncertain. The CDR3 contains 13 residues. V was clipped by 4 bases and J by 4 bases, with 10 bases between them. Germline CDR1 reads LGHDT; CDR2 reads YNNKEL (reference sequence). CDR3 coding DNA: TGTGCCAGCAGCCTGGAGGGAGGCACTGAAGCTTTCTTT. Translation: CASSLEGGTEAFF.

DNA of the CDR3: TGTGCCAGCAGCACCCGGGAGCGGGTGGAGACCCAGTACTTC. It translates to CASSTRERVETQYF. The V call is TRBV9, the J call TRBJ2-5; TRBD2 is a possible D gene (6 bases). Germline V gene lookup returns CDR1 SGDLS and CDR2 YYNGEE. With 4 bases removed from V and 5 bases from J, the gap between germline ends came to 15 bases. The CDR3 is 14 amino acids.

This chain uses TRBV11-2 with TRBJ2-1, with D perhaps matching TRBD2 (5 bases). With 6 bases removed from V and 6 bases from J, the gap between germline ends came to 15 bases. Per the germline V gene, CDR1 is SGHAT and CDR2 is FQNNGV. This CDR3 comprises 14 residues. CDR3 nucleotides: TGTGCCAGCAGTAGAGTCGGGGAACCCAATGAGCAGTTCTTC. Encoded protein: CASSRVGEPNEQFF. Combining the CDR3 with reference TRBV11-2 and TRBJ2-1 gives the whole variable domain EAGVAQSPRYKIIEKRQSVAFWCNPISGHATLYWYQQILGQGPKLLIQFQNNGVVDDSQLPKDRFSAERLKGVDSTLKIQPAKLEDSAVYLCASSRVGEPNEQFFGPGTRLTVL.

The chain couples TRBV2 to TRBJ2-1; the D is unclear. Germline CDR1 reads SNHLY; CDR2 reads FYNNEI. The V end was cut by 6 bases, the J end by 8 bases, with 11 bases between. The CDR3 consists of 12 residues. CDR3 bases: TGTGCCAGCAGCGACGTCTCGTATGAGCAGTTCTTC. This gives the protein CASSDVSYEQFF.

This CDR3 reads CASSRYRQSSYEQYF. For the CDR3, the DNA is TGTGCCAGCAGTAGATACCGACAGAGCTCCTACGAGCAGTACTTC. This sequence joins TRBV6-5 and TRBJ2-7; tentatively, D is TRBD1 (5 bases). V dropped 5 bases and J dropped 0 bases, with 14 bases sitting between them. Germline values: CDR1 MNHEY, CDR2 SVGAGI. The CDR3 contains 15 residues.

V and J are TRBV5-1 and TRBJ2-5; TRBD2 matches at 8 bases. The CDR3 is 17 residues long. The J segment lost 5 bases and the V segment lost 0 bases, leaving 12 bases of the junction unmatched. Germline V gene sequence: CDR1 SGHRS, CDR2 YFSETQ. The CDR3 DNA is TGCGCCAGCAGCTTGGGTCCAGACGGGGGGGCCGGTGAGACCCAGTACTTC. Translation: CASSLGPDGGAGETQYF.

The chain couples TRBV6-5 to TRBJ1-3; D is undetermined. V dropped 6 bases and J dropped 3 bases, with 15 bases sitting between them. The germline V gene has CDR1 MNHEY and CDR2 SVGAGI. There are 15 residues in the CDR3. The chain's CDR3 is CASRDQTNLGNTIYF. The CDR3 DNA sequence: TGTGCCAGCAGGGACCAAACGAACCTTGGAAACACCATATATTTT.

The chain employs TRBV19 and TRBJ2-7; 9 nucleotides match TRBD1. The CDR3 has 15 amino acids. The trim removed 2 bases at V and 3 bases at J, leaving 5 bases unmatched. CDR1 LNHDA and CDR2 SQIVND come from the germline V gene (reference sequence). CDR3 residues: CASSIQGTGNYEQYF. For the CDR3, the DNA is TGTGCCAGTAGTATACAGGGGACAGGGAACTACGAGCAGTACTTC.

The V call is TRBV7-9, the J call TRBJ1-3; possible D gene TRBD1, 6 bases. This CDR3 has 15 amino acids. The V gene lost 5 bases and the J gene lost 2 bases, with 13 bases spanning the gap. Germline values: CDR1 SEHNR, CDR2 FQNEAQ (reference sequence). In DNA, the CDR3 is TGTGCCAGCAGCGCCCCTCACAGGGCTGGAAACACCATATATTTT. Its translation: CASSAPHRAGNTIYF.

V is TRBV6-1 and J is TRBJ2-7, with D possibly being TRBD1 (5 bases). Germline values: CDR1 MNHNS, CDR2 SASEGT. V was trimmed by 1 base and J by 5 bases, leaving 12 bases between them. The CDR3 loop spans 14 amino acids. CDR3 protein: CASSEEQASDEQYF. The CDR3 DNA sequence: TGTGCCAGCAGTGAAGAACAGGCGAGCGACGAGCAGTACTTC.

This rearrangement joins TRBV6-5 to TRBJ2-3, with D hard to call. The germline V gene has CDR1 MNHEY and CDR2 SVGAGI. This CDR3 is 14 amino acids long. Trimming removed 6 bases at V and 2 bases at J, with 12 bases between. CDR3 DNA sequence: TGTGCCAGCAGAAGACAATTACCCACAGATACGCAGTATTTT. This codes for CASRRQLPTDTQYF.

This chain joins TRBV11-2 and TRBJ2-7; the match to TRBD1 covers 10 bases. Germline-derived CDR1 and CDR2 are SGHAT and FQNNGV. V shed 5 bases, J shed 0 bases, and the junction held 13 bases outside the gene matches. The CDR3 runs 18 residues. The CDR3 region is CASSNPGPRTGGSYEQYF. The DNA of the CDR3 is TGTGCCAGCAGCAACCCGGGCCCTAGGACAGGGGGCTCCTACGAGCAGTACTTC.

The chain recombines TRBV6-1 with TRBJ1-2; D perhaps matches TRBD1 (6 bases). CDR3 length equals 13 residues. Germline CDR1 is MNHNS and CDR2 is SASEGT. Trimming shortened V by 3 bases and J by 2 bases, and 7 bases separated the two germline ends. The CDR3 reads CASSDTGNYGYTF. CDR3 coding DNA: TGTGCCAGCAGTGATACAGGGAACTATGGCTACACCTTC.

This chain uses TRBV29-1 with TRBJ2-3, with TRBD2 matching over 7 bases. J lost 5 bases, V lost 3 bases, and 8 bases had no gene match. This CDR3 is built from 14 residues. Germline V gene data show CDR1 as SQVTM and CDR2 as ANQGSEA. CDR3 bases: TGCAGCGTTGAGGGTATGGGAGGGAGAGATACGCAGTATTTT. It translates to CSVEGMGGRDTQYF.

V usage is TRBV6-5 and J usage is TRBJ1-4; possible D gene TRBD1, 6 bases. The CDR3 runs to 15 residues. The V end lost 2 bases, the J end lost 6 bases, and 13 bases lay between the germline ends. Germline V gene data show CDR1 as MNHEY and CDR2 as SVGAGI. The CDR3 DNA reads as TGTGCCAGCAGTTACACAGGGTTGGGAGATGAAAAACTGTTTTTT. Protein product: CASSYTGLGDEKLFF.

The rearrangement uses TRBV7-9 and TRBJ2-3, with 12 bases that match TRBD2. V lost 5 bases to trimming and J lost 0 bases; unmatched junction nucleotides: 9. This CDR3 region has 18 residues. The germline V gene encodes CDR1 SEHNR and CDR2 FQNEAQ (reference sequence). This chain's CDR3 is CASSALAGGPTSTDTQYF. The DNA of the CDR3 is TGTGCCAGCAGCGCACTAGCGGGGGGTCCTACTAGCACAGATACGCAGTATTTT.

The chain has TRBV10-3 and TRBJ1-1; D is perhaps TRBD1 (5 bases). The CDR3 is 13 amino acids. Germline lookup yields CDR1 ENHRY and CDR2 SYGVKD. V was cut by 1 base and J by 6 bases, with 9 bases left in between. The CDR3 coding sequence is TGTGCCATCAGTGAGTATCGAGGGGCTGAAGCTTTCTTT. Translation gives CAISEYRGAEAFF.

The chain links TRBV7-9 to TRBJ2-3; D call uncertain. This CDR3 has 17 amino acids. Trimming left V 4 bases short and J 1 base short, with 18 bases between. The germline CDR1 and CDR2 sequences are SEHNR and FQNEAQ (reference sequence). The CDR3 is CASSSLRPDRRTDTQYF. The CDR3 nucleotides are TGTGCCAGCAGCTCTCTGAGGCCGGACCGACGCACAGATACGCAGTATTTT.

The chain recombines TRBV2 with TRBJ2-5; D may be TRBD1 (6 bases). Germline CDR1 reads SNHLY; CDR2 reads FYNNEI. This CDR3 comprises 16 residues. V lost 7 bases and J lost 2, with 20 bases in between. This CDR3 reads CASNPEGELEQETQYF. The CDR3 region has the DNA TGTGCCAGCAACCCAGAGGGGGAGCTGGAACAAGAGACCCAGTACTTC.

This chain uses TRBV4-1 with TRBJ1-1; TRBD1 agrees at 10 bases. The germline gives CDR1 MGHRA, CDR2 YSYEKL. V lost 1 base to trimming and J lost 6 bases; unmatched junction nucleotides: 5. CDR3 length: 15 amino acids. For the CDR3, the DNA is TGCGCCAGCAGCCAAGGGGACAGGGGCTGGGCTGAAGCTTTCTTT. Translating it yields CASSQGDRGWAEAFF.

The V call is TRBV5-4, the J call TRBJ1-6; 7 bases are shared with TRBD1. The J segment lost 7 bases and the V segment lost 2 bases, leaving 3 bases of the junction unmatched. This CDR3 contains 14 residues. The germline V gene has CDR1 SGHNT and CDR2 YYREEE (reference sequence). Here the CDR3 DNA reads TGTGCCAGCAGCTTCCGGGACAGAAATTCACCCCTCCACTTT. Encoded protein: CASSFRDRNSPLHF.

This chain connects TRBV4-1 to TRBJ1-2; tentative D call: TRBD1 (6 bases). V was pared by 1 base and J by 2 bases, with 14 bases between. Germline loops: CDR1 MGHRA, CDR2 YSYEKL. The length of the CDR3 is 16 residues. For the CDR3, the DNA is TGCGCCAGCAGCCAAGTTGGACAGAGAATCAACTATGGCTACACCTTC. Protein sequence: CASSQVGQRINYGYTF.

The chain is built from TRBV11-2 and TRBJ1-3; no clear D. The CDR3 is 16 amino acids. Germline loops: CDR1 SGHAT, CDR2 FQNNGV. Trimming stripped 1 base from V and 0 bases from J, with 10 bases between. CDR3 region: CASSLAWVPSGNTIYF. Written as DNA, the CDR3 is TGTGCCAGCAGCTTAGCATGGGTACCCTCTGGAAACACCATATATTTT. The whole variable domain, filled in from reference TRBV11-2 and TRBJ1-3, reads EAGVAQSPRYKIIEKRQSVAFWCNPISGHATLYWYQQILGQGPKLLIQFQNNGVVDDSQLPKDRFSAERLKGVDSTLKIQPAKLEDSAVYLCASSLAWVPSGNTIYFGEGSWLTVV.

The chain uses TRBV19 and TRBJ2-5, with 8 bases that match TRBD2. V lost 5 bases to trimming and J lost 4 bases; unmatched junction nucleotides: 9. Germline-derived CDR1 and CDR2 are LNHDA and SQIVND (reference sequence). The CDR3 has 15 residues. In nucleotides, the CDR3 is TGTGCCAGTAGTTTAAGTCGGGGGGGACGAGAGACCCAGTACTTC. Translated: CASSLSRGGRETQYF.

The gene calls are TRBV5-1 and TRBJ2-7, with 9 bases aligning to TRBD1. In germline, CDR1 is SGHRS, CDR2 YFSETQ. The CDR3 is 14 residues long. The ends lost 7 bases at V and 0 bases at J; junction bases unmatched: 5. CDR3 coding DNA: TGCGCCAGCGGCCCGGGACAGGGCTCCTACGAGCAGTACTTC. Its protein is CASGPGQGSYEQYF. The entire variable domain, with the rest obtained from reference TRBV5-1 and TRBJ2-7, is as follows: KAGVTQTPRYLIKTRGQQVTLSCSPISGHRSVSWYQQTPGQGLQFLFEYFSETQRNKGNFPGRFSGRQFSNSRSEMNVSTLELGDSALYLCASGPGQGSYEQYFGPGTRLTVT.

The J gene is TRBJ2-1, the V gene TRBV5-6; TRBD2 matches at 13 bases. Per germline, CDR1 SGHDT and CDR2 YYEEEE. The CDR3 loop spans 15 amino acids. Trimming at V came to 5 bases and at J to 8 bases, leaving 7 bases not matched to a gene. The CDR3, as DNA: TGTGCCAGCAGACTAGCGGGGGGGCCTGGTGATGAGCAGTTCTTC. It translates to CASRLAGGPGDEQFF.

The chain links TRBV11-3 to TRBJ2-3; 8 nucleotides agree with TRBD2. Germline CDR1 reads SGHNT; CDR2 reads YENEEA. The ends lost 5 bases at V and 4 bases at J; junction bases unmatched: 14. This CDR3 is 17 amino acids long. The CDR3 DNA is TGTGCCAGCAGCCGAGGGGCGCAAGCGGGGGCCCCAGATACGCAGTATTTT. This sequence encodes CASSRGAQAGAPDTQYF.

V and J are TRBV4-1 and TRBJ1-2, with 7 positions matching TRBD1. Per the germline V gene, CDR1 is MGHRA and CDR2 is YSYEKL. J was trimmed by 5 bases and V by 1 base; bases with no gene match: 10. The CDR3 is made up of 16 amino acids. CDR3 in DNA: TGCGCCAGCAGCCAAGTTCGCAGGGGGGTAAATTATGGCTACACCTTC. Residues: CASSQVRRGVNYGYTF.

The table lists this clone with a count of one. The chain couples TRBV19 to TRBJ2-7, with D possibly called TRBD1 or TRBD2 (6 bases each). CDR3 length equals 14 residues. V was shortened by 4 bases and J by 8 bases, with 18 bases between the two germline ends. The germline CDR1 and CDR2 sequences are LNHDA and SQIVND (reference sequence). The CDR3 spells CASSTPGAIKKQYF. The CDR3 DNA reads TGTGCCAGTAGTACCCCGGGGGCGATAAAGAAGCAGTACTTC.